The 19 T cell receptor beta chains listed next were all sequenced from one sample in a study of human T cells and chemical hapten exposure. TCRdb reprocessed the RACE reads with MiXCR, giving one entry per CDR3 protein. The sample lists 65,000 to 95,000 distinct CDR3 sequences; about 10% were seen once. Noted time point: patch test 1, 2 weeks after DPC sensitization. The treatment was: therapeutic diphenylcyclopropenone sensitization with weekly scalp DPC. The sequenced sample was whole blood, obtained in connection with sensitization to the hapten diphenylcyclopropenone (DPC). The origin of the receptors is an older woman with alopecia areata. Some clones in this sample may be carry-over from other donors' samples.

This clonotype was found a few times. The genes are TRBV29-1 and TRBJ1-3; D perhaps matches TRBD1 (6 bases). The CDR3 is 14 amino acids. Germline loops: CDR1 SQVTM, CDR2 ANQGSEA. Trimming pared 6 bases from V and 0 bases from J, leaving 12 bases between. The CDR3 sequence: CSVEDSNSGNTIYF. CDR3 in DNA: TGCAGCGTCGAGGACAGCAACTCTGGAAACACCATATATTTT. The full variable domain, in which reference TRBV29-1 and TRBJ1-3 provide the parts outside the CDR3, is SAVISQKPSRDICQRGTSLTIQCQVDSQVTMMFWYRQQPGQSLTLIATANQGSEATYESGFVIDKFPISRPNLTFSTLTVSNMSPEDSSIYLCSVEDSNSGNTIYFGEGSWLTVV.

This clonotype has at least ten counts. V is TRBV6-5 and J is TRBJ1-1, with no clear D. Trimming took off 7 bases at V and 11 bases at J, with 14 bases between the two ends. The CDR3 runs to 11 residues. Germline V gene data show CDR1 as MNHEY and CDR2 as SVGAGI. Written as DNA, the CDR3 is TGTGCCAGCAAAACCGGGGTATGGGCTTTCTTT. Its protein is CASKTGVWAFF.

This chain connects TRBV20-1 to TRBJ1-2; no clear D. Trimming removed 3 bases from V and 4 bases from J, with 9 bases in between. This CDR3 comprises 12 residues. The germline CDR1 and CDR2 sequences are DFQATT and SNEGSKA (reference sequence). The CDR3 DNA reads TGCAGTGCTAGGACAAAGACCTATGGCTACACCTTC. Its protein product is CSARTKTYGYTF.

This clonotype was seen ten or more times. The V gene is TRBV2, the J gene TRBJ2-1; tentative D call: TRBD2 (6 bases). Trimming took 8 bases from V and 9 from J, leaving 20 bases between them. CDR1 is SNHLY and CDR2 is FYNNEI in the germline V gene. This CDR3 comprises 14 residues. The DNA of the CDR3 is TGTGCCAGCGAATCGGCTCGGGGAGGCGTTGAGCAGTTCTTC. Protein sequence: CASESARGGVEQFF.

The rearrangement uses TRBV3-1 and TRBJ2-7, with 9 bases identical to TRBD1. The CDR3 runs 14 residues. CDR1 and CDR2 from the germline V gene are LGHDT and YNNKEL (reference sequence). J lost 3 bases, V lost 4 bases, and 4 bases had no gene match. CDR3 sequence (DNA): TGTGCCAGCAGCCCGCGGACAGGGGACTACGAGCAGTACTTC. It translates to CASSPRTGDYEQYF.

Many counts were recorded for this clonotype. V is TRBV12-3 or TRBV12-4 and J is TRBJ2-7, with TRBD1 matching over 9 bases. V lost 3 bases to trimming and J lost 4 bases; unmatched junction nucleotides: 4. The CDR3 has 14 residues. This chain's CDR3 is CASSLGTGRYEQYF. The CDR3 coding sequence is TGTGCCAGCAGTTTGGGGACAGGGAGGTACGAGCAGTACTTC.

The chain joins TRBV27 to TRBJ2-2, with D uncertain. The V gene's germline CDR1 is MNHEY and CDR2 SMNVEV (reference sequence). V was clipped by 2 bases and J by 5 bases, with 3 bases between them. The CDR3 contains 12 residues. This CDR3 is CASSLQTGELFF. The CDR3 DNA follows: TGTGCCAGCAGTTTACAAACCGGGGAGCTGTTTTTT.

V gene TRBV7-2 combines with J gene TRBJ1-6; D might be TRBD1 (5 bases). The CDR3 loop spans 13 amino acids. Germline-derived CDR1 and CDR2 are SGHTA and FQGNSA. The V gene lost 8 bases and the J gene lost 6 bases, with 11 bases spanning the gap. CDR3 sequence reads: CASGGRFNSPLHF. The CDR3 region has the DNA TGTGCCAGCGGGGGGAGGTTTAATTCACCCCTCCACTTT.

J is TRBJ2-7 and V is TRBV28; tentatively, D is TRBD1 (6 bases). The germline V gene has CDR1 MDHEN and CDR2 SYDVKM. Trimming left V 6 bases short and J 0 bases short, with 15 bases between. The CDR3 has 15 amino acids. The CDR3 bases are TGTGCCAGCAGCGAAAGGGACATTTCCTCCTACGAGCAGTACTTC. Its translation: CASSERDISSYEQYF.

The CDR3 here is CASSPPGQQWSYQPQHF. The CDR3 coding sequence is TGTGCCAGCTCACCACCGGGACAGCAATGGAGCTATCAGCCCCAGCATTTT. The rearrangement links TRBV18 to TRBJ1-5; TRBD1 agrees at 7 bases. The germline CDR1 and CDR2 sequences are KGHSH and LQKENI. This CDR3 is built from 17 residues. V lost 0 bases, J lost 5 bases, and 10 bases stayed unmatched.

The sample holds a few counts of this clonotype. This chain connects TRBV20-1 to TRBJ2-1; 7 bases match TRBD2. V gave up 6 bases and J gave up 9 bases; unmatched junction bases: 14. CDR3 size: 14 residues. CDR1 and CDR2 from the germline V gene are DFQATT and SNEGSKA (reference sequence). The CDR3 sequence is CSAPIRPGGGEQFF. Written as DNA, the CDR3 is TGCAGTGCCCCAATCCGGCCGGGGGGAGGTGAGCAGTTCTTC.

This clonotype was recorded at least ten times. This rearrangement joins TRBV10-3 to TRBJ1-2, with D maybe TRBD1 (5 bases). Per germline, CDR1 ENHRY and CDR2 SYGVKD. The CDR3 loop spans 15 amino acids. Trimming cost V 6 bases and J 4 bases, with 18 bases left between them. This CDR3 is CAIRSLGVGSYGYTF. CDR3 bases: TGTGCCATCAGGTCGTTGGGGGTAGGGAGCTATGGCTACACCTTC.

This chain's CDR3 is CASSLVALPSDTQYF. The CDR3 region has the DNA TGTGCCAGTAGTTTGGTAGCTCTTCCCTCAGATACGCAGTATTTT. The chain links TRBV19 to TRBJ2-3; D is uncertain. Germline V gives CDR1 LNHDA, CDR2 SQIVND (reference sequence). V lost 5 bases to trimming and J lost 4 bases, with 16 bases between them. The CDR3 is made up of 15 amino acids.

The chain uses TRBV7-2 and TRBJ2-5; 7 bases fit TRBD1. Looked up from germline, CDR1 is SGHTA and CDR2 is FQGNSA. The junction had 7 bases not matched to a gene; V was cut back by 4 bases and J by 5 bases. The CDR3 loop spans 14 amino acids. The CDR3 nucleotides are TGTGCCAGCAGCTCCGGGACAGAAGCCGAGACCCAGTACTTC. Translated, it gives CASSSGTEAETQYF.

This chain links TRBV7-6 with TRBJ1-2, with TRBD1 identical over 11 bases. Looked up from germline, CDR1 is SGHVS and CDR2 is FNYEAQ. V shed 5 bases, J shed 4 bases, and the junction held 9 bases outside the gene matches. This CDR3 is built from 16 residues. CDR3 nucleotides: TGTGCCAGCAGCCCGTCGTCCGGGACAGGGGGCTATGGCTACACCTTC. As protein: CASSPSSGTGGYGYTF.

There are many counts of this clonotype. The chain's CDR3 is CASSRMGQCYEKLFF. The CDR3 bases are TGTGCCAGCAGCAGAATGGGACAGTGCTATGAAAAACTGTTTTTT. This chain connects TRBV21-1 to TRBJ1-4; the D call in the table, TRBD1, was not verified against the DNA. TRBV21-1 is classified as a pseudogene. This CDR3 region has 15 residues.

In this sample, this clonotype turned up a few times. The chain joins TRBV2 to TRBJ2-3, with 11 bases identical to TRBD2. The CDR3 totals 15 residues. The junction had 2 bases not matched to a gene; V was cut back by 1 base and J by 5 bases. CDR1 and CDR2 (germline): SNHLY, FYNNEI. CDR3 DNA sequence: TGTGCCAGCAGTGAAGGACTAGCGGGGTTAGATACGCAGTATTTT. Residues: CASSEGLAGLDTQYF.

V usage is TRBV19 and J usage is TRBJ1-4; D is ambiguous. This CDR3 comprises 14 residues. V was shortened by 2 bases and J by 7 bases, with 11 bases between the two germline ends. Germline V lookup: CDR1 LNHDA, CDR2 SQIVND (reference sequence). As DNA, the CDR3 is TGTGCCAGTAGTATATTTCCTTGGGGTGAAAAACTGTTTTTT. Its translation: CASSIFPWGEKLFF.

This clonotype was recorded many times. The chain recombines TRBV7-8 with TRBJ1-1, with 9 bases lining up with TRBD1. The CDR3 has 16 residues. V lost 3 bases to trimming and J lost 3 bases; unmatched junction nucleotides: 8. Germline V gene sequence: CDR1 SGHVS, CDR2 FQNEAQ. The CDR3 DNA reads TGTGCCAGCAGCTTCCCCACAGGGGGCATCGACACTGAAGCTTTCTTT. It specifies CASSFPTGGIDTEAFF.